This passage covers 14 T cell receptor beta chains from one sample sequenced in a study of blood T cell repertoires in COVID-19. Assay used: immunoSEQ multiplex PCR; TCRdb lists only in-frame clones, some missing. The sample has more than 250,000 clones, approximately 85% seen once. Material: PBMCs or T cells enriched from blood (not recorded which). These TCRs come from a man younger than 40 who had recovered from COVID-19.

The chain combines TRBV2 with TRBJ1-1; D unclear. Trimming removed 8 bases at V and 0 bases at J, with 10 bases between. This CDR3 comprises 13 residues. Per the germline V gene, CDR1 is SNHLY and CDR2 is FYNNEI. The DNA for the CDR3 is TGTGCCAGCGGCCGACACTTGAACACTGAAGCTTTCTTT. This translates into CASGRHLNTEAFF.

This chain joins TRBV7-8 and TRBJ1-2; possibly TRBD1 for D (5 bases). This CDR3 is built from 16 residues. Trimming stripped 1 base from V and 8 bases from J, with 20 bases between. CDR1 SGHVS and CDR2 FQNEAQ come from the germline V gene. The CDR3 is CASSLGYLGRDEGYTF. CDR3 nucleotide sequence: TGTGCCAGCAGCTTAGGATATCTGGGCAGGGATGAAGGCTACACCTTC.

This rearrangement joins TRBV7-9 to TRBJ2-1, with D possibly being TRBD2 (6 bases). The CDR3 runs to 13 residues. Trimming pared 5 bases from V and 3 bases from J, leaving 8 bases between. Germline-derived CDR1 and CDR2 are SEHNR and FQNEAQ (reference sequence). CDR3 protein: CASSQGLYNEQFF. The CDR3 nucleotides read TGTGCCAGCAGCCAGGGACTCTACAATGAGCAGTTCTTC.

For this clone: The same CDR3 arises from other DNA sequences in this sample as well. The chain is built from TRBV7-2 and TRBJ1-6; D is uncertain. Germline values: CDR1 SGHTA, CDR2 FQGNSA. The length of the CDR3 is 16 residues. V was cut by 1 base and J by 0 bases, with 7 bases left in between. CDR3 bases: TGTGCCAGCAGCTTAGGCGGGAGCTCCTATAATTCACCCCTCCACTTT. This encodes CASSLGGSSYNSPLHF.

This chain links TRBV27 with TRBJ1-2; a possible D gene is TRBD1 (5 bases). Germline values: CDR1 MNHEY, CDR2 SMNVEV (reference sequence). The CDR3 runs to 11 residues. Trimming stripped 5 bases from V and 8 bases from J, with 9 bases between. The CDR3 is CASSQGSGYTF. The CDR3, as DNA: TGTGCCAGCAGTCAGGGCTCGGGCTACACCTTC.

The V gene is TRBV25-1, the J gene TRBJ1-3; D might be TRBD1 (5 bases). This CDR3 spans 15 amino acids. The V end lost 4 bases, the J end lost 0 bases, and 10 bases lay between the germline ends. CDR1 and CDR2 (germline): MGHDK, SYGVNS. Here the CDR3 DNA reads TGTGCCAGCAGTGCAGCCGACAGCTCTGGAAACACCATATATTTT. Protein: CASSAADSSGNTIYF.

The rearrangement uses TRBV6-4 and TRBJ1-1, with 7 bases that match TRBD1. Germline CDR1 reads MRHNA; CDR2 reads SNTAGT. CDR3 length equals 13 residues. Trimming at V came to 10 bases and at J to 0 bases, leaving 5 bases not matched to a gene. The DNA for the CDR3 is TGTGCCACCCGGGGACAGCTGAACACTGAAGCTTTCTTT. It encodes CATRGQLNTEAFF.

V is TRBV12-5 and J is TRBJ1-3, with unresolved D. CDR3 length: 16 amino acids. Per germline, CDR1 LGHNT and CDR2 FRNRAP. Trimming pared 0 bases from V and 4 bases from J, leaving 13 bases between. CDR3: CASGLVGGGRGNTIYF. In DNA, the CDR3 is TGTGCTAGTGGTTTGGTAGGAGGTGGGCGAGGAAACACCATATATTTT.

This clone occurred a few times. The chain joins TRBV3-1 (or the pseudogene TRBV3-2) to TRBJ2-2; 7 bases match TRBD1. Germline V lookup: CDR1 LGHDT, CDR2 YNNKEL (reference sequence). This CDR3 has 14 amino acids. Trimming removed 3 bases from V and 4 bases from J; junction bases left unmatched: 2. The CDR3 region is CASSQTGSTGELFF. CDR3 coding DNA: TGTGCCAGCAGCCAGACAGGGAGCACCGGGGAGCTGTTTTTT.

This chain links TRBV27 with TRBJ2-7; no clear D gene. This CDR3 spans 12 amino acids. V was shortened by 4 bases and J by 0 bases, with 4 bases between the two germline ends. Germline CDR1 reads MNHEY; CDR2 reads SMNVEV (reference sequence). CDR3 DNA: TGTGCCAGCAGTTCACTCTCCTACGAGCAGTACTTC. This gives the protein CASSSLSYEQYF.

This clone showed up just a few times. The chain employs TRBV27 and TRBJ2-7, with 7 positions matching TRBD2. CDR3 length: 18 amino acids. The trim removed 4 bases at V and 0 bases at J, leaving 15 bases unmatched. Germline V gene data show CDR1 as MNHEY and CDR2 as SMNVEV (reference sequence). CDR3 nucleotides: TGTGCCAGCAGTTATACACGAAAGGGGCTAGCGGACTCCTACGAGCAGTACTTC. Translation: CASSYTRKGLADSYEQYF.

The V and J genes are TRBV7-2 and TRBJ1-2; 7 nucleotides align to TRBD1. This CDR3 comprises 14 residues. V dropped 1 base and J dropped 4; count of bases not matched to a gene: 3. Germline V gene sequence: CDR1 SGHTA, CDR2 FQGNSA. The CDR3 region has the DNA TGTGCCAGCAGCTTAGAAGGGACAGCCTATGGCTACACCTTC. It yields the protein CASSLEGTAYGYTF.

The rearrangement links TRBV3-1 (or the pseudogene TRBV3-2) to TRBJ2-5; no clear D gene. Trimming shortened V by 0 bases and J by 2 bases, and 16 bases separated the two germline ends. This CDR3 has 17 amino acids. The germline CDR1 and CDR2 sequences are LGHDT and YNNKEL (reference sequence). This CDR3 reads CASSQDGERGRQETQYF. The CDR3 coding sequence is TGTGCCAGCAGCCAAGACGGCGAGCGAGGTCGTCAAGAGACCCAGTACTTC.

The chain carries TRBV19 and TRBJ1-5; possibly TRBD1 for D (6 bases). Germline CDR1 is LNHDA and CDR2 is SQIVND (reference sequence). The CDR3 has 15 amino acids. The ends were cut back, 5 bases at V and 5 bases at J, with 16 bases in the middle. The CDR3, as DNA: TGTGCCAGTAGTGTTCAGGGGCGCGGATATCAGCCCCAGCATTTT. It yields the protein CASSVQGRGYQPQHF.